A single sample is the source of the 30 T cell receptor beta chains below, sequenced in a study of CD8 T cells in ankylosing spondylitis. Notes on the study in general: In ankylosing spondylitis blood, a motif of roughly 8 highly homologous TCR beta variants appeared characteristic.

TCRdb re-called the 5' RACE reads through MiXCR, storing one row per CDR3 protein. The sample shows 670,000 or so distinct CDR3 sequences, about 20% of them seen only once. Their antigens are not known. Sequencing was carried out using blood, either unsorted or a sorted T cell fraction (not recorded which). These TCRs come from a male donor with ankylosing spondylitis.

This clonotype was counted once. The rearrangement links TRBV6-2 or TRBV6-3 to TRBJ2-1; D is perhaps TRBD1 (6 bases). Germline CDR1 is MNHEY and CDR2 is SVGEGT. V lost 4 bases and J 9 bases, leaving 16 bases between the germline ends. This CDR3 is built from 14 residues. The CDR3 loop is CASSSGTTRSEQFF. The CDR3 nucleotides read TGTGCCAGCAGTTCCGGGACAACCAGGAGTGAGCAGTTCTTC.

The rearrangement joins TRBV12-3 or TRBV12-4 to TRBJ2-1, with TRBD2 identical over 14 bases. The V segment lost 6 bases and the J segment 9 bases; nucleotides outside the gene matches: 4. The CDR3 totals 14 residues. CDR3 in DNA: TGTGCCAGCAGACAGACTAGCGGGAGGGGTGAGCAGTTCTTC. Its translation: CASRQTSGRGEQFF.

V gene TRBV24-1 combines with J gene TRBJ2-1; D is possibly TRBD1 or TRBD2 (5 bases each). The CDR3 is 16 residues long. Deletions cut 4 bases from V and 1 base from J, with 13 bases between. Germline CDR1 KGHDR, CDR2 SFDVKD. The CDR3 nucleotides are TGTGCCACCAGTGAATCCGGGGACGGATCCTACAATGAGCAGTTCTTC. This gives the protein CATSESGDGSYNEQFF.

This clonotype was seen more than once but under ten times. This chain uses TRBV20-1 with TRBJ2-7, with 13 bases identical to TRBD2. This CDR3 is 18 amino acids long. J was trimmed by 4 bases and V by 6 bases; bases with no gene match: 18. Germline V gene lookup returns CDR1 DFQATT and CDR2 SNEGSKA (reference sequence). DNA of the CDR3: TGCAGTGCCACGGGACTAGCGGGACCCTTCTCCGGGGCTTACGAGCAGTACTTC. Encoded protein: CSATGLAGPFSGAYEQYF.

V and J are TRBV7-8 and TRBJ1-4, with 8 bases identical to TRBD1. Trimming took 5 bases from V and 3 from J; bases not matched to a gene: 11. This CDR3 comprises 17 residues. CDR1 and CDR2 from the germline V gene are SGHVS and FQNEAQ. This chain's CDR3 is CASSTGIQGEANEKLFF. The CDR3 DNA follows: TGTGCCAGCAGCACGGGGATACAGGGGGAGGCTAATGAAAAACTGTTTTTT.

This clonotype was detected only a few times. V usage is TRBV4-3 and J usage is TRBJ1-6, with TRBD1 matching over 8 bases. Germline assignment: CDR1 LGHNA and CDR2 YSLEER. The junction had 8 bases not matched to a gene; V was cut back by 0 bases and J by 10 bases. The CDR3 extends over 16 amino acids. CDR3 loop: CASSQDWTGIRSPLHF. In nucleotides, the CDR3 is TGCGCCAGCAGCCAAGATTGGACAGGGATCCGCTCACCCCTCCACTTT.

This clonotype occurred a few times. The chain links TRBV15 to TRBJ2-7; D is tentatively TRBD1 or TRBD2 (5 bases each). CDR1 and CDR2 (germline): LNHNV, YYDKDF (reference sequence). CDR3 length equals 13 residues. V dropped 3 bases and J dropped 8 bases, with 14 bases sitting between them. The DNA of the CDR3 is TGTGCCACCAGCAGTACCGGGACCCCGAAGCAGTACTTC. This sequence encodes CATSSTGTPKQYF.

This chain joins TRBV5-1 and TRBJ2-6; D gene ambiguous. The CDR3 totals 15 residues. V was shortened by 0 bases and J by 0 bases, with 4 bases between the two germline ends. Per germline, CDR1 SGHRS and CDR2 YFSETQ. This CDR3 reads CASSLVTSGANVLTF. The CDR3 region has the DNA TGCGCCAGCAGCTTGGTAACCTCTGGGGCCAACGTCCTGACTTTC.

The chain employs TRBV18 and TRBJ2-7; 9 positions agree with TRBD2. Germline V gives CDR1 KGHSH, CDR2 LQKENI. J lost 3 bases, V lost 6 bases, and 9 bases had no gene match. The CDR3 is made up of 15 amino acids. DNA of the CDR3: TGTGCCAGCTCCACCAAGCCTAGCGGGGACTACGAGCAGTACTTC. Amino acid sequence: CASSTKPSGDYEQYF.

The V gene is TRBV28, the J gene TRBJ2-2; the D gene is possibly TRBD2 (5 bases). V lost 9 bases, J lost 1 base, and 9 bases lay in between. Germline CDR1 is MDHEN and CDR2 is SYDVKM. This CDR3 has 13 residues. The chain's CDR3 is CASGLMNTGELFF. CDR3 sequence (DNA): TGTGCCAGTGGACTGATGAACACCGGGGAGCTGTTTTTT.

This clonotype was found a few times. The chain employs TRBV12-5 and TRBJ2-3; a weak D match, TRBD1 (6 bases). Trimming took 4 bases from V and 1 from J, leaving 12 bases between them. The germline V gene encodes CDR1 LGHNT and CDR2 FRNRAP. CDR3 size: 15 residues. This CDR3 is CASGSGQIRTDTQYF. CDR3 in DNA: TGTGCTAGTGGTTCCGGACAGATCCGCACAGATACGCAGTATTTT.

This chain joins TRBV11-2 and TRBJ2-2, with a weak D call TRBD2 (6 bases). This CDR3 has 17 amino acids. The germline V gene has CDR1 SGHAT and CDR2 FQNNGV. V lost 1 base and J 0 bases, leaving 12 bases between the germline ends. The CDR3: CASSLVFGGTNTGELFF. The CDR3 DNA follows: TGTGCCAGCAGCTTAGTTTTTGGCGGGACGAACACCGGGGAGCTGTTTTTT.

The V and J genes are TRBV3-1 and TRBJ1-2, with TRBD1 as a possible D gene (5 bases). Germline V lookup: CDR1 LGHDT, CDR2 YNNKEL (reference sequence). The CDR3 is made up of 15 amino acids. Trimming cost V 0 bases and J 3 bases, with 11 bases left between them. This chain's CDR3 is CASSQEEGSYYGYTF. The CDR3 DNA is TGTGCCAGCAGCCAAGAAGAGGGGAGTTACTATGGCTACACCTTC.

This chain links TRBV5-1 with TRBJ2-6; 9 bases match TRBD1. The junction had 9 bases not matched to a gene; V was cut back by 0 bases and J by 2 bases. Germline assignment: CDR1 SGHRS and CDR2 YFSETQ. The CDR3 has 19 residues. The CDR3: CASSLVHPGQGAGANVLTF. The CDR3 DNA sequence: TGCGCCAGCAGCTTGGTCCACCCGGGACAGGGAGCTGGGGCCAACGTCCTGACTTTC.

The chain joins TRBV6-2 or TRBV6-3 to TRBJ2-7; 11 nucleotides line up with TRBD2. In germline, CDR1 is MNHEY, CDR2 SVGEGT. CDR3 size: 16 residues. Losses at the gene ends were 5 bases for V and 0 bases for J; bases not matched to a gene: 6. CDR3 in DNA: TGTGCCAGCAGTCAAGGACTAGCGGGTTTCTCCTACGAGCAGTACTTC. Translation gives CASSQGLAGFSYEQYF.

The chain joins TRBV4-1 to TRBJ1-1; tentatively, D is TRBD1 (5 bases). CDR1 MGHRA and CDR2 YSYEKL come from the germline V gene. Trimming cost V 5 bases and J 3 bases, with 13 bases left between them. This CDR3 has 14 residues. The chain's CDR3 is CASSYQGRDTEAFF. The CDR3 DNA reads TGCGCCAGCAGCTACCAGGGACGCGACACTGAAGCTTTCTTT.

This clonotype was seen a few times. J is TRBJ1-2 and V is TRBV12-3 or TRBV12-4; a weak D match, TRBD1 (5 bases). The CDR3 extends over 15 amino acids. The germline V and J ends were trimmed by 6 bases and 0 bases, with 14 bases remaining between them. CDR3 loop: CASRRTGNSNYGYTF. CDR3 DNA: TGTGCCAGCAGGCGTACAGGAAATTCTAACTATGGCTACACCTTC.

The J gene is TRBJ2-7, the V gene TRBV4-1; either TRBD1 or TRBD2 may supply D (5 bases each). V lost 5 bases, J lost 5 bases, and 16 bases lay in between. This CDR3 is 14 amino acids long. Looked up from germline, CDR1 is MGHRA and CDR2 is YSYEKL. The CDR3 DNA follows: TGCGCCAGCAGCTTGGGACCCCGGATCCACGAGCAGTACTTC. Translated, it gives CASSLGPRIHEQYF.

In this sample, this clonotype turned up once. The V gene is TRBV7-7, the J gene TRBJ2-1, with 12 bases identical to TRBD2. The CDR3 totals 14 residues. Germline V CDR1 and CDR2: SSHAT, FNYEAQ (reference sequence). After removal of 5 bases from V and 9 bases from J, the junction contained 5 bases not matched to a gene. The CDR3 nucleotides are TGTGCCAGCAGCCCCACTAGCGGGAGGACTGAGCAGTTCTTC. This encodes CASSPTSGRTEQFF.

In nucleotides, the CDR3 is TGTGCCAGCAGCCGGCGACTAGCGGGAGGCGGGGACCAAGAGACCCAGTACTTC. As protein: CASSRRLAGGGDQETQYF. The genes are TRBV4-2 and TRBJ2-5; 13 bases align to TRBD2. Germline assignment: CDR1 LGHNA and CDR2 YNFKEQ. Trimming took 4 bases from V and 0 from J; bases not matched to a gene: 8. The CDR3 length is 18 residues.

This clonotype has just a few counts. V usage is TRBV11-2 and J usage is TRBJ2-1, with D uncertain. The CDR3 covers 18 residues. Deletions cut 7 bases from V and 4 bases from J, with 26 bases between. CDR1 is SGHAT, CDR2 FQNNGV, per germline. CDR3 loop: CASTPIIPSPTVYNEQFF. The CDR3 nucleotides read TGTGCCAGCACCCCTATTATTCCCTCCCCCACAGTGTACAATGAGCAGTTCTTC.

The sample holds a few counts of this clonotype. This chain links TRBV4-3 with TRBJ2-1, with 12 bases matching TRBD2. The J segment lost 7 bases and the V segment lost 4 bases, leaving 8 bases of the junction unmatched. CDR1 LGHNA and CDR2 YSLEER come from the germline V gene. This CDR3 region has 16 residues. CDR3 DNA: TGCGCCAGCAGCCCCCGACTAGCGGGAGTCGGGAATGAGCAGTTCTTC. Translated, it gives CASSPRLAGVGNEQFF.

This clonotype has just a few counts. The CDR3 nucleotides read TGCAGTGCTAGAGAACTAGCGGGGGCGGATACGCAGTATTTT. It specifies CSARELAGADTQYF. This chain joins TRBV20-1 and TRBJ2-3; 11 bases map to TRBD2. The CDR3 is 14 residues long. Germline CDR1 reads DFQATT; CDR2 reads SNEGSKA (reference sequence). J lost 6 bases, V lost 0 bases, and 2 bases had no gene match.

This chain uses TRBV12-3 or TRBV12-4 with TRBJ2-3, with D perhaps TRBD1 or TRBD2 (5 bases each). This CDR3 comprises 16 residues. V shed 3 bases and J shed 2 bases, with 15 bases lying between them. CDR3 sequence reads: CASSFGTQIPTDTQYF. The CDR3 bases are TGTGCCAGCAGTTTCGGGACCCAAATACCCACAGATACGCAGTATTTT.

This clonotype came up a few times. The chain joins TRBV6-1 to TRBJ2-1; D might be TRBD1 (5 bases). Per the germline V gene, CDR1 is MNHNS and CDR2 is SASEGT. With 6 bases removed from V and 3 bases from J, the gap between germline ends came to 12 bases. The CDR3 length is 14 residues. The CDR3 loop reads CASSVGPHYNEQFF. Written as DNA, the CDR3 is TGTGCCAGCAGCGTGGGGCCCCACTACAATGAGCAGTTCTTC.

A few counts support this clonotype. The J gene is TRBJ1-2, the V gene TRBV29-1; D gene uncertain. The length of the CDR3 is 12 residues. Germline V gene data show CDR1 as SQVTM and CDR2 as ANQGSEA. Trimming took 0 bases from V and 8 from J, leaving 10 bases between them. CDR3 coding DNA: TGCAGCGTTGAAGACCCCCCACGGGGCTACACCTTC. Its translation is CSVEDPPRGYTF.

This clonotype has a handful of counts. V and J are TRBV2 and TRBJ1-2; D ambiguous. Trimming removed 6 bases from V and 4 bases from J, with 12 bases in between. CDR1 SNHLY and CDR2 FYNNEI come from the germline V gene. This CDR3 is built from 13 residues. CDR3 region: CASRAGVTYGYTF. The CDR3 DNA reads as TGTGCCAGCAGGGCAGGTGTGACCTATGGCTACACCTTC.

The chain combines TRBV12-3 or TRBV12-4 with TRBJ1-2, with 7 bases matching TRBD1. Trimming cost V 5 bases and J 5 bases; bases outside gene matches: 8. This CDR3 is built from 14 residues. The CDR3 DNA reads TGTGCCAGCAGTCTATACCAGACAGGGTATGGCTACACCTTC. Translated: CASSLYQTGYGYTF.

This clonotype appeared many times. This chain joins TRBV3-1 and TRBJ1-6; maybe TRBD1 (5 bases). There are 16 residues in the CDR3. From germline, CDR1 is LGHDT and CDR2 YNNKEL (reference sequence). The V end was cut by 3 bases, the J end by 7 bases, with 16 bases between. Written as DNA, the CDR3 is TGTGCCAGCAGCCACAGGGACTTAGGAGAAAATTCACCCCTCCACTTT. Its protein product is CASSHRDLGENSPLHF.

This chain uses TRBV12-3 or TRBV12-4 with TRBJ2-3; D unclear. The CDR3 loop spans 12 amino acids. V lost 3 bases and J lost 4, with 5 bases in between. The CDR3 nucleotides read TGTGCCAGCAGTTTCCACTCAGATACGCAGTATTTT. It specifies CASSFHSDTQYF.